Following are 20 T cell receptor beta chains from one sample sequenced in a study of blood T cell repertoires in COVID-19. Method: immunoSEQ multiplex PCR; TCRdb's copy keeps in-frame clones and lacks some. The data show 50,000 or so clones, with roughly 90% seen just once and 3.9% held by the top ten. Sequences were obtained from peripheral blood. The receptors were gathered from a human donor in a cohort sampled during active COVID-19.

This chain uses TRBV6-5 with TRBJ1-2; D gene unclear. Germline V gives CDR1 MNHEY, CDR2 SVGAGI. This CDR3 has 16 residues. Trimming removed 3 bases from V and 5 bases from J, with 19 bases in between. In DNA form, the CDR3 reads TGTGCCAGCAGTTATCGGTCGGTCATCGGGGATTATGGCTACACCTTC. Translation gives CASSYRSVIGDYGYTF.

This chain uses TRBV7-9 with TRBJ2-7; weak D call: TRBD2 (5 bases). V lost 5 bases, J lost 3 bases, and 17 bases lay in between. The CDR3 loop spans 15 amino acids. Germline lookup yields CDR1 SEHNR and CDR2 FQNEAQ (reference sequence). The CDR3 spells CASSQERWGFYEQYF. CDR3 DNA sequence: TGTGCCAGCAGCCAAGAGCGGTGGGGTTTCTACGAGCAGTACTTC.

The chain recombines TRBV20-1 with TRBJ2-5; the D is unclear. Germline V gene lookup returns CDR1 DFQATT and CDR2 SNEGSKA (reference sequence). V was clipped by 0 bases and J by 4 bases, with 3 bases between them. CDR3 size: 11 residues. The CDR3: CSARDIETQYF. The DNA of the CDR3 is TGCAGTGCTAGAGATATAGAGACCCAGTACTTC.

This chain's CDR3 is CASRLSGMGSWEQYF. The CDR3 bases are TGTGCCAGCAGACTTAGCGGGATGGGTAGTTGGGAGCAGTACTTC. The V gene is TRBV14, the J gene TRBJ2-7, with 8 positions matching TRBD2. The V gene end was trimmed by 6 bases and the J gene end by 7 bases; junction bases not matched to a gene: 14. The CDR3 covers 15 residues. Germline V gene sequence: CDR1 SGHDN, CDR2 FVKESK.

The V gene is TRBV5-1, the J gene TRBJ2-5; D ambiguous. Germline V gene data show CDR1 as SGHRS and CDR2 as YFSETQ. The V end was cut by 3 bases, the J end by 2 bases, with 5 bases between. This CDR3 has 12 amino acids. CDR3 protein: CASSSTQETQYF. As DNA, the CDR3 is TGCGCCAGCAGCTCCACTCAAGAGACCCAGTACTTC.

The CDR3 DNA follows: TGTGCCAGTAGTATCTTGGCGGGAGAGGCCTACGAGCAGTACTTC. The encoded protein is CASSILAGEAYEQYF. The rearrangement links TRBV19 to TRBJ2-7; 7 nucleotides line up with TRBD2. The CDR3 runs 15 residues. Germline V lookup: CDR1 LNHDA, CDR2 SQIVND (reference sequence). The trim removed 3 bases at V and 2 bases at J, leaving 7 bases unmatched.

The CDR3 coding sequence is TGTGCCAGCAGTCCAACAGGGAGTAGTACCAACGTCCTGACTTTC. Translation gives CASSPTGSSTNVLTF. The chain joins TRBV6-6 to TRBJ2-6; a possible D gene is TRBD1 (6 bases). V was shortened by 5 bases and J by 8 bases, with 16 bases between the two germline ends. The CDR3 has 15 residues. Germline loops: CDR1 MNHNY, CDR2 SVGAGI (reference sequence).

V gene TRBV5-8 combines with J gene TRBJ2-3, with 8 bases aligning to TRBD1. The V gene's germline CDR1 is SGHTS and CDR2 YDEGEE. The CDR3 consists of 14 residues. J gave up 4 bases and V 3 bases, and 4 bases lay outside the gene matches. The CDR3 DNA is TGTGCCAGCAGCTCAGGACAGGGCCCAGATACGCAGTATTTT. It translates to CASSSGQGPDTQYF.

The genes are TRBV29-1 and TRBJ1-5; D unclear. CDR1 SQVTM and CDR2 ANQGSEA come from the germline V gene. The ends were cut back, 4 bases at V and 11 bases at J, with 18 bases in the middle. This CDR3 contains 13 residues. The CDR3 DNA reads TGCAGCGTTGGAGGCGGTGGAGGTTTGGCCCAGCATTTT. The encoded protein is CSVGGGGGLAQHF.

This clone came up a few times. The V call is TRBV27, the J call TRBJ2-7; 9 bases match TRBD2. J gave up 4 bases and V 8 bases, and 9 bases lay outside the gene matches. The germline V gene encodes CDR1 MNHEY and CDR2 SMNVEV (reference sequence). This CDR3 region has 14 residues. CDR3 bases: TGTGCCAGCCGCCGGGCGCGGGAGGGGTACGAGCAGTACTTC. Translating it yields CASRRAREGYEQYF.

The CDR3 nucleotides read TGTGCCAGCAGCCCAACCGGGAGGGGCACAGATACGCAGTATTTT. Its protein product is CASSPTGRGTDTQYF. V is TRBV7-9 and J is TRBJ2-3; the match to TRBD2 covers 8 bases. The V segment lost 5 bases and the J segment 1 base; nucleotides outside the gene matches: 5. This CDR3 is built from 15 residues. CDR1 and CDR2 from the germline V gene are SEHNR and FQNEAQ (reference sequence).

The sample holds one count of this clone. This rearrangement joins TRBV27 to TRBJ2-5; D may be TRBD1 (5 bases). The V end was cut by 2 bases, the J end by 2 bases, with 18 bases between. Germline V CDR1 and CDR2: MNHEY, SMNVEV (reference sequence). The CDR3 sequence is 17 residues long. The CDR3 is CASSLTPNRPVQETQYF. As DNA, the CDR3 is TGTGCCAGCAGTTTAACCCCCAACAGGCCGGTTCAAGAGACCCAGTACTTC.

The chain uses TRBV5-1 and TRBJ1-6; 8 positions agree with TRBD1. V shed 4 bases, J shed 8 bases, and the junction held 8 bases outside the gene matches. The germline V gene has CDR1 SGHRS and CDR2 YFSETQ. The CDR3 runs to 15 residues. In DNA, the CDR3 is TGCGCCAGCAGCCCAATGACAGGGGAGGATTCACCCCTCCACTTT. This translates into CASSPMTGEDSPLHF. The variable domain in full, completed from reference TRBV5-1 and TRBJ1-6, reads KAGVTQTPRYLIKTRGQQVTLSCSPISGHRSVSWYQQTPGQGLQFLFEYFSETQRNKGNFPGRFSGRQFSNSRSEMNVSTLELGDSALYLCASSPMTGEDSPLHFGNGTRLTVT.

CDR3 sequence: CASSLLASTGELFF. DNA for the CDR3: TGTGCCAGCAGCCTTCTAGCGTCCACCGGGGAGCTGTTTTTT. The chain employs TRBV3-1 (or the pseudogene TRBV3-2) and TRBJ2-2, with a tentative D call TRBD2 (6 bases). In germline, CDR1 is LGHDT, CDR2 YNNKEL (reference sequence). V gave up 4 bases and J gave up 4 bases, with 10 bases separating them. The CDR3 covers 14 residues.

In DNA form, the CDR3 reads TGTGCCAGCAGTCGAGACAGGGGGCGGGCACCCCCTGGCTACACCTTC. This encodes CASSRDRGRAPPGYTF. This chain connects TRBV3-1 (or the pseudogene TRBV3-2) to TRBJ1-2; 10 bases match TRBD1. Trimming removed 6 bases from V and 7 bases from J; junction bases left unmatched: 14. Looked up from germline, CDR1 is LGHDT and CDR2 is YNNKEL (reference sequence). The CDR3 has 16 amino acids.

The gene calls are TRBV4-1 and TRBJ1-2; 8 bases align to TRBD1. CDR3 size: 16 residues. The germline CDR1 and CDR2 sequences are MGHRA and YSYEKL. V gave up 1 base and J gave up 4 bases; unmatched junction bases: 8. Here the CDR3 reads CASSQGRTGSSYGYTF. The CDR3 DNA is TGCGCCAGCAGCCAAGGTCGGACAGGGTCTAGCTATGGCTACACCTTC.

CDR3 amino acids: CASSTQQGTEAFF. The CDR3 DNA follows: TGTGCCAGCAGTACCCAACAGGGGACTGAAGCTTTCTTT. This chain joins TRBV12-3 or TRBV12-4 and TRBJ1-1; 7 bases line up with TRBD1. The CDR3 loop spans 13 amino acids. Germline trimming cut 5 bases from V and 5 bases from J; bases unmatched to any gene: 5.

The chain's CDR3 is CATSDSRQGDEQFF. DNA for the CDR3: TGTGCCACCAGTGATTCCCGCCAGGGTGATGAGCAGTTCTTC. This chain connects TRBV24-1 to TRBJ2-1; maybe TRBD1 (5 bases). Germline V CDR1 and CDR2: KGHDR, SFDVKD. The V end was cut by 2 bases, the J end by 8 bases, with 12 bases between. CDR3 length: 14 residues.

This sequence joins TRBV3-1 (or the pseudogene TRBV3-2) and TRBJ1-4, with D hard to call. Trimming stripped 4 bases from V and 0 bases from J, with 12 bases between. The CDR3 sequence is 16 residues long. The germline gives CDR1 LGHDT, CDR2 YNNKEL (reference sequence). The CDR3 loop is CASSPLGVATNEKLFF. In DNA form, the CDR3 reads TGTGCCAGCAGCCCCCTCGGGGTTGCAACTAATGAAAAACTGTTTTTT.

In its sample, this clone was seen once. This chain joins TRBV7-6 and TRBJ1-1, with 7 bases fitting TRBD1. The CDR3 has 13 amino acids. Germline V gene lookup returns CDR1 SGHVS and CDR2 FNYEAQ. DNA of the CDR3: TGTGCAACAGGGGACAATGATTCCACTGAAGCTTTCTTT. This encodes CATGDNDSTEAFF.